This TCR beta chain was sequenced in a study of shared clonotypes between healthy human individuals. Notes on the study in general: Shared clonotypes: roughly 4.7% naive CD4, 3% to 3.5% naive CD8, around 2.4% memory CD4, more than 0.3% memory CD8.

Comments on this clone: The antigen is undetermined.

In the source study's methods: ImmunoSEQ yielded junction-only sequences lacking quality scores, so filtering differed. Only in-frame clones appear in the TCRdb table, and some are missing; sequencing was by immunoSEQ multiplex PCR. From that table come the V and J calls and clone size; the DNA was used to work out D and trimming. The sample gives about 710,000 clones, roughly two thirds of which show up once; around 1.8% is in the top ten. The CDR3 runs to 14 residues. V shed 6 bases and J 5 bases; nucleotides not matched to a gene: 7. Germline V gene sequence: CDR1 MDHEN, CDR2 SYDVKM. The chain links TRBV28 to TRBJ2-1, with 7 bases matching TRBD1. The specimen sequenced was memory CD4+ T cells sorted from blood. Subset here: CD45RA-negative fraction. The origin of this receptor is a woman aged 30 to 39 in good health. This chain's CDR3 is CASRPGQSNNEQFF. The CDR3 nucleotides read TGTGCCAGCAGGCCGGGACAGTCCAACAATGAGCAGTTCTTC.